This T cell receptor beta chain was captured by sequencing in a study of blood T cell repertoires in COVID-19. At the level of the study: There were acute and convalescent COVID-19 samples, and they came from the United States, Italy and Spain.

CDR3 length: 15 amino acids. The germline V gene encodes CDR1 MNHEY and CDR2 SMNVEV (reference sequence). V lost 5 bases to trimming and J lost 7 bases, with 18 bases between them. Per the original data handling: Reference gene primer amplification gave estimated nucleated cell counts. Method: immunoSEQ multiplex PCR; TCRdb's copy keeps in-frame clones and lacks some. The D gene and trimming were derived from the DNA, and the V and J assignments and clone size from that table. The sample records some 130,000 clones, over 60% being singletons. Sequencing was carried out using peripheral blood. The chain joins TRBV27 to TRBJ1-5; a weak D match, TRBD1 (5 bases). The clonotype was recovered from a woman in her 70s with acute or convalescent COVID-19. CDR3 in DNA: TGTGCCAGCAGTCTAGCCGTTGGGGGGGGGCAGCCCCAGCATTTT. Translating it yields CASSLAVGGGQPQHF.